The present T cell receptor beta chain was sequenced within a study of naive and memory T cell subsets. The treatment here: skin biopsy from PPD injection site in Mantoux-positive individual. TCR cDNA received a 3' ligated oligonucleotide that carried a UMI. Four PCR rounds used nested alpha and beta constant region primers plus the SP2 primer. For blood and skin samples, reverse transcription used TCR alpha and beta constant primers. TCRdb ran MiXCR on the UMI-ligation and nested PCR reads and lists one entry per CDR3 protein. The sample yields about 37,000 distinct CDR3 sequences, around 10% seen once. Germline V lookup: CDR1 MDHEN, CDR2 SYDVKM. Trimming stripped 6 bases from V and 8 bases from J, with 7 bases between. This CDR3 comprises 11 residues.

This clonotype was sampled from an adult in good health. Sequencing was performed on skin, taken from a tuberculin skin test site. This chain links TRBV28 with TRBJ2-2; D unresolved. The CDR3 DNA reads as TGTGCCAGCAGCCCCCTAGGGGAGCTGTTTTTT. Its protein is CASSPLGELFF.